The 10 T cell receptor beta chains given below trace back to one sample, sequenced in a study of vaccination effects on CD4 cells after COVID-19. No antigen has been identified for these receptors. The table came from immunoSEQ multiplex PCR; TCRdb's copy has only in-frame clones and leaves some out. Here the sample spans about 61,000 clones, roughly 76% being singletons. In the ViraFEST assay, antigen-specific CD4+ clonotypes were identified by expansion after peptide-pool stimulation. Following an approximately 10-day culture, CD4+ T cells were purified. The sequences come from CD4+ T cells from PBMCs cultured with HCoV-229E spike peptides, collected before COVID-19 vaccination. The receptors shown here come from a human donor who received a COVID-19 vaccine.

The V call is TRBV19, the J call TRBJ1-6; D is possibly TRBD1 (5 bases). CDR1 is LNHDA and CDR2 is SQIVND in the germline V gene (reference sequence). The V end was cut by 3 bases, the J end by 2 bases, with 8 bases between. The CDR3 length is 15 residues. The CDR3 sequence: CASSIRQPYNSPLHF. The CDR3 nucleotides are TGTGCCAGTAGTATCCGACAGCCCTATAATTCACCCCTCCACTTT.

The J gene is TRBJ1-6, the V gene TRBV7-7, with D tentatively TRBD1 (5 bases). The CDR3 sequence is 17 residues long. Germline CDR1 reads SSHAT; CDR2 reads FNYEAQ (reference sequence). The V end was cut by 5 bases, the J end by 6 bases, with 20 bases between. This CDR3 is CASSLITVRGGNSPLHF. CDR3 nucleotide sequence: TGTGCCAGCAGCCTAATCACCGTTAGGGGTGGTAATTCACCCCTCCACTTT. Full variable domain (remainder filled in from reference TRBV7-7 and TRBJ1-6): GAGVSQSPRYKVTKRGQDVTLRCDPISSHATLYWYQQALGQGPEFLTYFNYEAQPDKSGLPSDRFSAERPEGSISTLTIQRTEQRDSAMYRCASSLITVRGGNSPLHFGNGTRLTVT.

The genes are TRBV4-1 and TRBJ2-3; D remains ambiguous. The germline gives CDR1 MGHRA, CDR2 YSYEKL. The CDR3 extends over 15 amino acids. Trimming shortened V by 3 bases and J by 5 bases, and 15 bases separated the two germline ends. The CDR3 sequence: CASSQGRANLDTQYF. The CDR3 nucleotides read TGCGCCAGCAGCCAGGGAAGGGCTAATCTAGATACGCAGTATTTT.

The J gene is TRBJ2-2, the V gene TRBV28; 7 bases map to TRBD2. CDR1 is MDHEN and CDR2 is SYDVKM in the germline V gene. J was trimmed by 2 bases and V by 7 bases; bases with no gene match: 10. The CDR3 runs to 16 residues. As DNA, the CDR3 is TGTGCCAGCACAACTATCGGGACTACCAACACCGGGGAGCTGTTTTTT. The encoded protein is CASTTIGTTNTGELFF.

The V and J genes are TRBV7-2 and TRBJ1-6; a weak D match, TRBD1 (6 bases). The CDR3 totals 16 residues. In germline, CDR1 is SGHTA, CDR2 FQGNSA. The germline V and J ends were trimmed by 0 bases and 9 bases, with 15 bases remaining between them. The CDR3: CASSLAASGASSPLHF. The CDR3 nucleotides are TGTGCCAGCAGCTTAGCGGCGTCAGGGGCTAGTTCACCCCTCCACTTT.

The chain carries TRBV18 and TRBJ2-6; D unclear. This CDR3 has 16 residues. Germline V lookup: CDR1 KGHSH, CDR2 LQKENI. V lost 4 bases and J 0 bases, leaving 10 bases between the germline ends. The CDR3 protein is CASSLTVFSGANVLTF. In nucleotides, the CDR3 is TGTGCCAGCTCACTAACAGTTTTCTCTGGGGCCAACGTCCTGACTTTC. Complete variable domain (other parts from reference TRBV18 and TRBJ2-6): NAGVMQNPRHLVRRRGQEARLRCSPMKGHSHVYWYRQLPEEGLKFMVYLQKENIIDESGMPKERFSAEFPKEGPSILRIQQVVRGDSAAYFCASSLTVFSGANVLTFGAGSRLTVL.

This sequence joins TRBV24-1 and TRBJ2-5, with 7 bases fitting TRBD2. The V gene end was trimmed by 2 bases and the J gene end by 5 bases; junction bases not matched to a gene: 4. CDR1 is KGHDR and CDR2 is SFDVKD in the germline V gene. This CDR3 has 14 residues. CDR3 bases: TGTGCCACCAGTGATTCGGGGGGTAGGGAGACCCAGTACTTC. This gives the protein CATSDSGGRETQYF.

The chain employs TRBV28 and TRBJ1-2; D remains ambiguous. The CDR3 covers 15 residues. Germline V gene data show CDR1 as MDHEN and CDR2 as SYDVKM. V was clipped by 3 bases and J by 4 bases, with 15 bases between them. The CDR3 nucleotides read TGTGCCAGCAGTTTCGGGTTTCACGGGCCCTATGGCTACACCTTC. This sequence encodes CASSFGFHGPYGYTF.

The chain has TRBV24-1 and TRBJ2-3; 13 bases agree with TRBD2. CDR3 length: 15 residues. The germline CDR1 and CDR2 sequences are KGHDR and SFDVKD. V lost 7 bases and J lost 7; bases outside the gene matches: 7. As DNA, the CDR3 is TGTGCCACCAGGACTGGGACTAGCGGGGATCATACGCAGTATTTT. Amino acid sequence: CATRTGTSGDHTQYF.

This chain joins TRBV29-1 and TRBJ1-1; D gene unclear. CDR1 and CDR2 (germline): SQVTM, ANQGSEA. The V end was cut by 6 bases, the J end by 8 bases, with 16 bases between. The CDR3 is 12 amino acids. This CDR3 is CSVLKAASEAFF. Written as DNA, the CDR3 is TGCAGCGTCTTGAAGGCCGCGTCCGAAGCTTTCTTT.